This T cell receptor beta chain derives from a study of blood T cell repertoires in COVID-19. Germline V CDR1 and CDR2: SNHLY, FYNNEI. With 1 base removed from V and 1 base from J, the gap between germline ends came to 11 bases. This CDR3 is 16 amino acids long. Measured with immunoSEQ multiplex PCR; TCRdb has only the in-frame clones, and not every one. The sample holds over 20,000 clones, 88% seen once. Source material: peripheral blood. This chain joins TRBV2 and TRBJ1-5; D is uncertain. This clonotype originated in a man aged 70 or older with acute or convalescent COVID-19. The CDR3 coding sequence is TGTGCCAGCAGTGAAGAAGGCTCGGGGAGCAATCAGCCCCAGCATTTT. As protein: CASSEEGSGSNQPQHF.